This entry lists 15 T cell receptor beta chains sequenced from one sample in a study of cytomegalovirus exposure and HLA in healthy donors. The PCR contained 60 Vbeta and 13 Jbeta primers. Assay used: immunoSEQ multiplex PCR; TCRdb lists only in-frame clones, some missing. Here the sample spans hundreds of thousands of clones, around 83% being singletons. Sequenced sample: PBMCs. These receptors were collected from a girl aged 2 to 10 in good health and CMV-seronegative.

The chain links TRBV19 to TRBJ2-5, with D perhaps matching TRBD1 (8 bases). The CDR3 totals 14 residues. CDR1 and CDR2 (germline): LNHDA, SQIVND (reference sequence). With 6 bases removed from V and 5 bases from J, the gap between germline ends came to 16 bases. CDR3 region: CASSWTGRGETQYF. The CDR3 DNA reads TGTGCCAGTAGCTGGACAGGGAGGGGGGAGACCCAGTACTTC. Filled out from reference TRBV19 and TRBJ2-5, the complete variable domain reads DGGITQSPKYLFRKEGQNVTLSCEQNLNHDAMYWYRQDPGQGLRLIYYSQIVNDFQKGDIAEGYSVSREKKESFPLTVTSAQKNPTAFYLCASSWTGRGETQYFGPGTRLLVL.

Here the CDR3 reads CASSGGGGSYGYTF. Written as DNA, the CDR3 is TGTGCCAGCAGCGGAGGAGGGGGCAGCTATGGCTACACCTTC. The chain links TRBV9 to TRBJ1-2; 7 nucleotides match TRBD1. The CDR3 is 14 residues long. The trim removed 3 bases at V and 4 bases at J, leaving 6 bases unmatched. Germline V gene data show CDR1 as SGDLS and CDR2 as YYNGEE. Using reference TRBV9 and TRBJ1-2 for the parts outside the CDR3, the full variable domain is DSGVTQTPKHLITATGQRVTLRCSPRSGDLSVYWYQQSLDQGLQFLIQYYNGEERAKGNILERFSAQQFPDLHSELNLSSLELGDSALYFCASSGGGGSYGYTFGSGTRLTVV.

The rearrangement links TRBV7-9 to TRBJ2-7; 8 bases match TRBD2. V was pared by 1 base and J by 5 bases, with 4 bases of the junction left unmatched. The CDR3 has 14 amino acids. Germline-derived CDR1 and CDR2 are SEHNR and FQNEAQ (reference sequence). CDR3 sequence: CASSLVGTRNEQYF. The CDR3 DNA reads as TGTGCCAGCAGCTTAGTAGGGACTAGGAACGAGCAGTACTTC.

The chain carries TRBV7-2 and TRBJ2-7; 8 nucleotides agree with TRBD2. With V trimmed by 2 bases and J by 4 bases, 10 bases remained unmatched. This CDR3 region has 16 residues. Germline assignment: CDR1 SGHTA and CDR2 FQGNSA. The CDR3 sequence: CASSLWGTSGNYEQYF. CDR3 DNA sequence: TGTGCCAGCAGCTTATGGGGCACTAGCGGAAATTACGAGCAGTACTTC.

This sequence joins TRBV10-2 and TRBJ2-1, with a tentative D call TRBD2 (5 bases). Germline loops: CDR1 WSHSY, CDR2 SAAADI. Between the trimmed V and J ends, which lost 10 bases and 3 bases, there was a span of 19 bases. The CDR3 has 15 residues. The CDR3 coding sequence is TGCGCCACGTCTAATCAGCCGGGGTTCTACAATGAGCAGTTCTTC. Its translation: CATSNQPGFYNEQFF.

This clone was counted only a few times. The chain links TRBV28 to TRBJ1-6; D is ambiguous. This CDR3 spans 15 amino acids. Per germline, CDR1 MDHEN and CDR2 SYDVKM. Trimming removed 5 bases at V and 15 bases at J, with 23 bases between. The CDR3 reads CASSPGRYYPRLLHF. CDR3 in DNA: TGTGCCAGCAGTCCCGGAAGGTATTACCCTAGACTCCTCCACTTT.

The rearrangement links TRBV30 to TRBJ2-5; 8 bases agree with TRBD1. With 1 base clipped from V and 1 base from J, the junction kept 8 bases outside the gene matches. The germline gives CDR1 GTSNPN, CDR2 SVGIG (reference sequence). CDR3 length: 16 residues. The CDR3 DNA is TGTGCCTGGAGTGACCGGACAGGGACACTCCAAGAGACCCAGTACTTC. Residues: CAWSDRTGTLQETQYF.

This chain links TRBV4-2 with TRBJ1-3; tentatively, D is TRBD1 (6 bases). Germline V gene lookup returns CDR1 LGHNA and CDR2 YNFKEQ. The CDR3 runs to 15 residues. The V end lost 0 bases, the J end lost 3 bases, and 9 bases lay between the germline ends. The CDR3 nucleotides read TGTGCCAGCAGCCAAGAGGGGGCTATTGGAAACACCATATATTTT. Its protein is CASSQEGAIGNTIYF.

The V and J genes are TRBV6-4 and TRBJ2-7; D may be TRBD2 (5 bases). V was clipped by 10 bases and J by 0 bases, with 13 bases between them. Per the germline V gene, CDR1 is MRHNA and CDR2 is SNTAGT. CDR3 length: 13 amino acids. This CDR3 reads CANPTGSSYEQYF. DNA for the CDR3: TGTGCCAACCCGACGGGGAGCTCCTACGAGCAGTACTTC.

V is TRBV4-2 and J is TRBJ2-1, with TRBD1 identical over 7 bases. This CDR3 is built from 17 residues. V lost 0 bases to trimming and J lost 1 base; unmatched junction nucleotides: 6. In germline, CDR1 is LGHNA, CDR2 YNFKEQ. CDR3 protein: CASSQDPSGQSYNEQFF. The CDR3 DNA sequence: TGTGCCAGCAGCCAAGATCCATCGGGACAGTCCTACAATGAGCAGTTCTTC.

The V gene is TRBV5-1, the J gene TRBJ1-2; D unclear. The length of the CDR3 is 13 residues. Germline values: CDR1 SGHRS, CDR2 YFSETQ. V shed 4 bases and J shed 7 bases, with 14 bases lying between them. CDR3 coding DNA: TGCGCCAGCAGCGCCAACGGGGAGACTGGCTACACCTTC. Its translation: CASSANGETGYTF.

The table lists this clone with a count of one. The gene calls are TRBV5-1 and TRBJ1-4, with unresolved D. The V gene lost 2 bases and the J gene lost 5 bases, with 10 bases spanning the gap. Germline CDR1 is SGHRS and CDR2 is YFSETQ. This CDR3 contains 14 residues. CDR3 nucleotides: TGCGCCAGCAGCTTCGCCAGCGGAAATGAAAAACTGTTTTTT. This codes for CASSFASGNEKLFF.

This rearrangement joins TRBV6-5 to TRBJ2-7; possibly TRBD1 for D (6 bases). The CDR3 is 14 amino acids. The germline gives CDR1 MNHEY, CDR2 SVGAGI. Trimming took 8 bases from V and 2 from J, leaving 16 bases between them. The CDR3, as DNA: TGTGCCAGCCATGGGGCAGGGGCTCCCTACGAGCAGTACTTC. Its protein product is CASHGAGAPYEQYF.

This chain uses TRBV5-6 with TRBJ1-1; D call uncertain. The V end lost 3 bases, the J end lost 1 base, and 7 bases lay between the germline ends. Germline CDR1 SGHDT, CDR2 YYEEEE. The CDR3 totals 13 residues. The CDR3 sequence: CASSSYRNTEAFF. The CDR3 DNA sequence: TGTGCCAGCAGCTCCTACAGGAACACTGAAGCTTTCTTT.

The genes are TRBV7-9 and TRBJ1-2, with D uncertain. The V gene lost 3 bases and the J gene lost 6 bases, with 8 bases spanning the gap. The CDR3 runs to 12 residues. The germline CDR1 and CDR2 sequences are SEHNR and FQNEAQ (reference sequence). CDR3 coding DNA: TGTGCCAGCAGCTTCAGTCGGGATGGCTACACCTTC. Its protein product is CASSFSRDGYTF.